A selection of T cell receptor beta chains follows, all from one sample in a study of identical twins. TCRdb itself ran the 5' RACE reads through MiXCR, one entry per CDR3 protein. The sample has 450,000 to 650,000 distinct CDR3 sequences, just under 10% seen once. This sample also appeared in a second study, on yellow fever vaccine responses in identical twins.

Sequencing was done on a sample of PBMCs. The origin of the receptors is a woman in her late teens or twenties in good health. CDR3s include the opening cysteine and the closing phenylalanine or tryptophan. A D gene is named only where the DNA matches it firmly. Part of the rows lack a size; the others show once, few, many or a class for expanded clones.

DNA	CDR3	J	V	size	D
TGTGCCAGCCACGGACGGAGCACGGCCGGGGAGCTGTTTTTT	CASHGRSTAGELFF	TRBJ2-2	TRBV28	many	NA
TGTGCCAGCAGCTCGGGGGCGGGGGCGCGAACCGGGGAGCTGTTTTTT	CASSSGAGARTGELFF	TRBJ2-2	TRBV11-2	few	NA
TGTGCCAGCAGCGTAGGGACCTCAGCAGAGACCCAGTACTTC	CASSVGTSAETQYF	TRBJ2-5	TRBV9	many	NA
TGCAGCGTTCGGTATAGGGATGAGCAGTTCTTC	CSVRYRDEQFF	TRBJ2-1	TRBV29-1	few	NA
TGTGCCAGCAGCTATGACAGGAACACTGAAGCTTTCTTT	CASSYDRNTEAFF	TRBJ1-1	TRBV5-6	many	NA
TGTGCCTGGGCCGCCGGGACGGGAAACTACGAGCAGTACTTC	CAWAAGTGNYEQYF	TRBJ2-7	TRBV30	few	NA
TGTGCCAGCAGCCAAGATCTATGGACAGGGAGTGGCGAGCAGTACTTC	CASSQDLWTGSGEQYF	TRBJ2-7	TRBV3-1	NA	TRBD1
TGTGCCAGCAAACCAGGGACAGCAGGTGGAAAACTGTTTTTT	CASKPGTAGGKLFF	TRBJ1-4	TRBV6-1	many	TRBD1
TGTGCCAGCAGCTTCGAGGTCAATGAGCAGTTCTTC	CASSFEVNEQFF	TRBJ2-1	TRBV7-9	many	NA
TGTGCCAGCAGCCACGGACAGATCAATTCACCCCTCCACTTT	CASSHGQINSPLHF	TRBJ1-6	TRBV7-9	few	NA
TGTGCCAGCAGTTTCGGACAGAGTGAAAAACTGTTTTTT	CASSFGQSEKLFF	TRBJ1-4	TRBV12-3/TRBV12-4	NA	NA
TGTGCCAGCAGCCCTCGCCGGGAGGACAGCGCCTACGAGCAGTACTTC	CASSPRREDSAYEQYF	TRBJ2-7	TRBV7-9	NA	NA
TGTGCCAGCAGCCAAGATCTTAGGACCAGCGTCTACGAGCAGTACTTC	CASSQDLRTSVYEQYF	TRBJ2-7	TRBV4-2	few	NA
TGTGCCAGCAGTAACCCGGGACTAGCGGGAGGGCAAAAGACCCAGTACTTC	CASSNPGLAGGQKTQYF	TRBJ2-5	TRBV12-3/TRBV12-4	NA	TRBD2
TGTGCCAGCAGTTCGTCTAGCGGGGGGGCTTGGAATGAGCAGTTCTTC	CASSSSSGGAWNEQFF	TRBJ2-1	TRBV6-5	few	TRBD2
TGTGCCAGCTCGGGAGCCTATTCACCCCTCCACTTT	CASSGAYSPLHF	TRBJ1-6	TRBV2	NA	NA
TGCGCCAGCAGCCAAGATGGACAGCCCACAGATACGCAGTATTTT	CASSQDGQPTDTQYF	TRBJ2-3	TRBV4-3	many	NA
TGCGCCAGCAGCTCCCCTGTTGGGACGAACACCGGGGAGCTGTTTTTT	CASSSPVGTNTGELFF	TRBJ2-2	TRBV5-1	few	NA
TGCAGCGTTAGGGGACTAGCGGGAGGTAAGGTGATTCGCAATGAGCAGTTCTTC	CSVRGLAGGKVIRNEQFF	TRBJ2-1	TRBV29-1	many	TRBD2
TGTGCCAGCAGCTTGCCGGGGGTCGATGAGCAGTTCTTC	CASSLPGVDEQFF	TRBJ2-1	TRBV5-6	few	NA
TGTGCCAGCAGCTACAGCGGGGGGGCCGGAGAGACCCAGTACTTC	CASSYSGGAGETQYF	TRBJ2-5	TRBV7-2	NA	TRBD2
TGTGCCAGCAGCTTAGTCGGGGTGGGACACCCTAGCACAGATACGCAGTATTTT	CASSLVGVGHPSTDTQYF	TRBJ2-3	TRBV7-8	NA	NA
TGTGCCAGCAGCCCTGGACTACCTTTCTCGTCCTACAATGAGCAGTTCTTC	CASSPGLPFSSYNEQFF	TRBJ2-1	TRBV5-6	few	NA
TGTGCCTGGAGAAGAAAGTCCGGGACAGGGGCTGGCGAGACCCAGTACTTC	CAWRRKSGTGAGETQYF	TRBJ2-5	TRBV30	NA	TRBD1
TGTGCCACCAGTGAAGTCTCGAGCAGTGAGCAGTTCTTC	CATSEVSSSEQFF	TRBJ2-1	TRBV24-1	NA	NA
TGTGCCAGCAGCTTAGGGACAGTGACCTCTGGAAACACCATATATTTT	CASSLGTVTSGNTIYF	TRBJ1-3	TRBV11-2	few	NA
TGCGCCAGCAGCCAAGATAGGGACGGTTTGGCGCAGTATTTT	CASSQDRDGLAQYF	TRBJ2-3	TRBV4-1	few	NA
TGCAGCGGCCGACAGGATAGCACAGATACGCAGTATTTT	CSGRQDSTDTQYF	TRBJ2-3	TRBV29-1	NA	NA
TGTGCCAGCAGCCAATCCGACAGGATCGCCGGGGAGCTGTTTTTT	CASSQSDRIAGELFF	TRBJ2-2	TRBV3-1	few	NA
TGTGCCACCGGGACAGCTACTACCTACGAGCAGTACTTC	CATGTATTYEQYF	TRBJ2-7	TRBV24-1	NA	TRBD1
TGCGCCAGCAGCCCTCATACGGGACTAGCGGGAGAGTCCCAAGAGACCCAGTACTTC	CASSPHTGLAGESQETQYF	TRBJ2-5	TRBV4-3	NA	TRBD2
TGTGCCAGCAGACAAACCTACAGGGGAGGAGGGACCTACAATGAGCAGTTCTTC	CASRQTYRGGGTYNEQFF	TRBJ2-1	TRBV6-1	few	NA
TGTGCCAGCAGCCAAGAATGGGGGCGTTTATGGACCGAGCAGTACTTC	CASSQEWGRLWTEQYF	TRBJ2-7	TRBV4-2	many	NA
TGCAGTGCTGGGACTAGCGGGGCCTACGAGCAGTACTTC	CSAGTSGAYEQYF	TRBJ2-7	TRBV20-1	NA	TRBD2
TGTGCCAGCAGCTTAACTAGCGGGGGGGCTTACACCGGGGAGCTGTTTTTT	CASSLTSGGAYTGELFF	TRBJ2-2	TRBV7-3	few	TRBD2
TGTGCCAGCAGCCATCCCCTCCTGGGGAAGACCGGGGAGCTGTTTTTT	CASSHPLLGKTGELFF	TRBJ2-2	TRBV3-1	few	NA
TGTGCCAGCAGCAAAGGTAAAACCGAGCAGTACTTC	CASSKGKTEQYF	TRBJ2-7	TRBV21-1	few	NA